This TCR beta chain was sequenced for a study of PD-1 blockade in classical Hodgkin lymphoma (dated by TCRdb to the early 2020s). Background on the whole study: Nivolumab dosing was 3 mg/kg intravenously every 2 weeks, continuing until either disease progression or unacceptable toxicity. A peripheral blood immune signature of response to PD-1 blockade in classical Hodgkin lymphoma was defined using TCR beta sequencing and CyTOF. Overall study outcomes, separate from this receptor: Diversity was lower in patients who began nivolumab less than 1 year after ASCT, so these patients were left out of later analyses to avoid confounding by immune reconstitution. Trial patients achieving complete response had baseline diversity similar to newly diagnosed patients, whereas partial responders and progressors had significantly lower diversity. CD4+ but not CD8+ TCR diversity rose significantly by C4D1 (p=0.0027 vs p=0.16), most apparent in complete responders (p=0.02). Baseline TCR diversity was reported to be lower in newly diagnosed patients than in healthy donors and to be lower still in relapsed/refractory patients. The study covered only a single clinical trial cohort, and the causes of the repertoire differences, possibly disease activity or prior therapy, were still not defined.

With respect to this clone: Its recognized antigen is unknown. Base quality data are lacking; no much larger clone is found one base away.

The Qiagen DNeasy kit was used to extract genomic DNA both from unsorted PBMCs and from the negatively selected CD4+ and CD8+ fractions. TCR beta CDR3 regions were amplified by immunoSEQ multiplex PCR using primers annealing to V and J segments. A synthetic immune receptor repertoire was used to minimize amplification bias, and any residual bias was removed computationally once sequencing was done. The study's own analysis went as follows. Repertoire diversity was quantified as the Shannon entropy index using custom Python scripts. The unsorted, CD4+ and CD8+ repertoires were each analyzed separately, with the exception of combined analyses, where CD4+ and CD8+ sequences were merged in silico. Clonal expansion was defined as a frequency increase of at least 2-fold after treatment compared with C1D1, and clones undetected at baseline were assigned a pseudocount of 0.5. Singleton clones were defined as clones with 0 or 1 copy at C1D1, and non-singleton clones were defined as clones with 2 or more copies. Clones expanded in unsorted samples were labelled as CD4+, CD8+ or unknown by matching protein sequences in sorted samples from the same patient. Wilcoxon tests on paired samples were used to test diversity changes from C1D1 to C4D1. Imported from immuneACCESS, the table was reduced by TCRdb to in-frame sequences with V and J called. These copies leave out some clones; in studies compared against another copy, an unresolved V gene accounts for under half, and the cause of the remainder is not known. From that table come the V and J calls and clone size; the DNA was used to work out D and trimming. This sample comprises about 6,300 clones, about 86% of them detected only once. Clones ranked in the top ten supply approximately 47% of the sample.

Interpreted using the paper, the time point label stands for: cycle 2 day 1 (C2D1) of nivolumab. All trial patients had relapsed after autologous stem cell transplantation, with cohorts A, B and C differing in prior brentuximab vedotin exposure. The trial cohort comprised some 60 patients with relapsed/refractory classical Hodgkin lymphoma whose best overall responses were complete response, partial response or progressive disease. In the multi-cohort phase II CheckMate 205 trial, trial patients received single-agent nivolumab. Best overall response was determined by an independent review committee according to the 2007 International Working Group response criteria. PBMCs from the trial were collected at three points: immediately before nivolumab initiation (C1D1), and during therapy at cycle 2 day 1 and cycle 4 day 1. Peripheral blood was collected in 8 mL Vacutainer Cell Preparation Tubes, from which PBMCs were isolated by centrifugation and then cryopreserved.

Sequenced material: peripheral blood mononuclear cells (PBMCs), taken before the second cycle of nivolumab. The TCR was taken from a human donor with classical Hodgkin lymphoma.

The CDR3 protein is CASSSGLPSEQFF. In nucleotide form, the sequence is TGTGCCAGCAGTTCTGGACTCCCCAGTGAGCAGTTCTTC. The rearrangement combines TRBV6-5 with TRBJ2-1; a tentative D call is TRBD2 (5 bases match). V is clipped by 4 bases and J by 9 bases, and the sequence between their germline boundaries is 13 bases long. The CDR3 measures 13 amino acids from cysteine to phenylalanine. CDR3 DNA is the only sequence kept; it has 39 bases, read in frame from the first base. CDR1 MNHEY and CDR2 SVGAGI are derived from the germline V gene.